Here is one TCR beta chain with its context. Its antigen is not identified. Primers for the PCR totalled 60 Vbeta and 13 Jbeta. Sequenced by immunoSEQ multiplex PCR; TCRdb stores in-frame clones only, minus some. The sample carries more than 80,000 clones, around 81% recorded once. This record belongs to a study of cytomegalovirus exposure and HLA in healthy donors. Study summary: From HLA-typed donors, an early data release held some 91 million unique TCRs.

The CDR3 contains 14 residues. V lost 3 bases and J lost 5, with 14 bases in between. Germline V gives CDR1 SGHDT, CDR2 YYEEEE. Study conclusions and caveats: Segments of the TCR beta V type were, in most cases, productive about 87% or about 30% of the time in an earlier analysis. Upon later analysis, HLA-associated TCR beta chains proved more clonally expanded than other, equally common chains. Among TCR sequences, most were rare, though some public TCRs appeared in many donors.

Input material: PBMCs. The sequence was obtained from a female donor in good health and CMV-seropositive. The V call is TRBV5-6, the J call TRBJ1-2; no firm D call. Here the CDR3 DNA reads TGTGCCAGCAGCTCCCTTTACCCGGGATATGGCTACACCTTC. It specifies CASSSLYPGYGYTF.